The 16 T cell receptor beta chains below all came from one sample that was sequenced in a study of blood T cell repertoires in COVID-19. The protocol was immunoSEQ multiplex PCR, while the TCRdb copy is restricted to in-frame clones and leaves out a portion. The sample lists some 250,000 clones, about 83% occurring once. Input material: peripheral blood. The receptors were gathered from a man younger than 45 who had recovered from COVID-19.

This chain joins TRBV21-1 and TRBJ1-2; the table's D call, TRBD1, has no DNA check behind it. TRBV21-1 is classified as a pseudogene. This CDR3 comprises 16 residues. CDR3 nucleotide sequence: TGTGCCAGCCCCGGAATCGGTGGGGCTGGGGTCTATGGCTACACCTTC. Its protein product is CASPGIGGAGVYGYTF.

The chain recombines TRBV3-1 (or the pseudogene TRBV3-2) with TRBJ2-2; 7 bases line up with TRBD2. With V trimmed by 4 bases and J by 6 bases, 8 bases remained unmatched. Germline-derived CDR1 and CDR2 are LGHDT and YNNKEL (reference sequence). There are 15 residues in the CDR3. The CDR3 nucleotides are TGTGCCAGCAGCCGCATGGGGGGGAGGCCCGGGGAGCTGTTTTTT. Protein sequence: CASSRMGGRPGELFF.

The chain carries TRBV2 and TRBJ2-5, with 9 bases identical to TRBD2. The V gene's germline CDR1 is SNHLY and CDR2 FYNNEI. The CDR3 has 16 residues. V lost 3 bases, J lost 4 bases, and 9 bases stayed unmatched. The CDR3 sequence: CASSDPPLAGPETQYF. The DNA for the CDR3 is TGTGCCAGCAGTGATCCCCCCCTAGCGGGGCCAGAGACCCAGTACTTC.

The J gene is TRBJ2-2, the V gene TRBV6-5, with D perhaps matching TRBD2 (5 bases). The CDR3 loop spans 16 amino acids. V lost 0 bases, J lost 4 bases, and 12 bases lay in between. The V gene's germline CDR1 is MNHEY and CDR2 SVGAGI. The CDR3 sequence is CASSYSTDGGTGELFF. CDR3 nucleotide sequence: TGTGCCAGCAGTTACTCGACGGACGGAGGCACCGGGGAGCTGTTTTTT.

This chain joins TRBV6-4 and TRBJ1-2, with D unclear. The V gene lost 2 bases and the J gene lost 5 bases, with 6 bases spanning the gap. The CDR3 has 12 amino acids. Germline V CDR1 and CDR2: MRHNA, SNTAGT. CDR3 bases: TGTGCCAGCAGTGACCCTAGATATGGCTACACCTTC. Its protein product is CASSDPRYGYTF.

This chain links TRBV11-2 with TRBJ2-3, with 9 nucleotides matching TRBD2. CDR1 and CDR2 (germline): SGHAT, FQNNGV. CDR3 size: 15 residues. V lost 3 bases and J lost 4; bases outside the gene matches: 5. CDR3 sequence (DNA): TGTGCCAGCAGCTTTCGCGGGGGGGCATCAGATACGCAGTATTTT. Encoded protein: CASSFRGGASDTQYF. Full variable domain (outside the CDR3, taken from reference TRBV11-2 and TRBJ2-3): EAGVAQSPRYKIIEKRQSVAFWCNPISGHATLYWYQQILGQGPKLLIQFQNNGVVDDSQLPKDRFSAERLKGVDSTLKIQPAKLEDSAVYLCASSFRGGASDTQYFGPGTRLTVL.

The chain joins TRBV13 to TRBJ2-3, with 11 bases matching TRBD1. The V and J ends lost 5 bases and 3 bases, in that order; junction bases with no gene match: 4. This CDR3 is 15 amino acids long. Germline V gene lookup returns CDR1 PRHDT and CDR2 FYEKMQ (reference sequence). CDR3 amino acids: CASSRDRGLTDTQYF. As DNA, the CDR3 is TGTGCCAGCAGCAGGGACAGGGGGTTAACAGATACGCAGTATTTT.

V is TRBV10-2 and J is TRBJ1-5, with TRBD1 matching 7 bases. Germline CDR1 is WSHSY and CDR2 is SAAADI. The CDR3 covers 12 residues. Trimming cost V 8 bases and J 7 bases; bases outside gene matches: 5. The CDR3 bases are TGCGCCAGCGGGAGACAGGGACAGCCCCAGCATTTT. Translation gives CASGRQGQPQHF.

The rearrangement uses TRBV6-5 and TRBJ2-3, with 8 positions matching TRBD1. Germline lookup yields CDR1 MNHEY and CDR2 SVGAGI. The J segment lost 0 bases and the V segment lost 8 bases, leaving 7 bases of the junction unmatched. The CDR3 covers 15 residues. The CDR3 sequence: CASPRTGPSTDTQYF. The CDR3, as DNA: TGTGCCAGCCCCCGGACAGGGCCAAGCACAGATACGCAGTATTTT.

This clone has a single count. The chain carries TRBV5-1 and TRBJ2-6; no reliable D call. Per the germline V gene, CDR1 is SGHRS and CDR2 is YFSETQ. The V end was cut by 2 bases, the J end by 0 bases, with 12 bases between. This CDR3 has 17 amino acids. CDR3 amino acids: CASSLTPLNSGANVLTF. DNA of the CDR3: TGCGCCAGCAGCTTAACTCCGCTCAACTCTGGGGCCAACGTCCTGACTTTC.

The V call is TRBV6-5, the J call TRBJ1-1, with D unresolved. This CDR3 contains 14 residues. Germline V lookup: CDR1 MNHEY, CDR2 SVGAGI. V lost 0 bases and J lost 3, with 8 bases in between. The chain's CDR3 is CASSYSGRDTEAFF. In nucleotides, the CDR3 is TGTGCCAGCAGTTACTCGGGCAGAGACACTGAAGCTTTCTTT.

CDR3 in amino acids: CASGLGGRVDQPQHF. The CDR3 coding sequence is TGTGCTAGTGGTTTGGGGGGGAGGGTCGATCAGCCCCAGCATTTT. The V gene is TRBV12-5, the J gene TRBJ1-5, with a possible D match to TRBD1 (5 bases). This CDR3 comprises 15 residues. The germline V gene encodes CDR1 LGHNT and CDR2 FRNRAP. With 1 base removed from V and 5 bases from J, the gap between germline ends came to 12 bases.

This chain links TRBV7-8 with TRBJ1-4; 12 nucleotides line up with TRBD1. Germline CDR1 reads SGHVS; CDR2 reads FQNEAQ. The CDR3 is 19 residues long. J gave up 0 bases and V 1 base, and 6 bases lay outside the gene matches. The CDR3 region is CASSLEGQGALATNEKLFF. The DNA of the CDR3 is TGTGCCAGCAGCTTAGAGGGACAGGGGGCCCTGGCAACTAATGAAAAACTGTTTTTT.

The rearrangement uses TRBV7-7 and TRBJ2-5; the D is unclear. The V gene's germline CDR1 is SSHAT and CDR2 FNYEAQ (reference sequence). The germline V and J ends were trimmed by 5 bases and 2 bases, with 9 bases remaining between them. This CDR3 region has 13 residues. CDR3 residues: CASSENTQETQYF. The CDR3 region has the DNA TGTGCCAGCAGCGAAAATACTCAAGAGACCCAGTACTTC.

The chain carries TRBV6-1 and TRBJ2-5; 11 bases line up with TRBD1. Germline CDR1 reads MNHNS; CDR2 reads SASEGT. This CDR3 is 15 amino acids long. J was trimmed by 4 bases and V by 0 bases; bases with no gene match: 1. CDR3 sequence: CASSEAGTGGETQYF. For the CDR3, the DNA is TGTGCCAGCAGTGAAGCAGGGACAGGGGGAGAGACCCAGTACTTC.

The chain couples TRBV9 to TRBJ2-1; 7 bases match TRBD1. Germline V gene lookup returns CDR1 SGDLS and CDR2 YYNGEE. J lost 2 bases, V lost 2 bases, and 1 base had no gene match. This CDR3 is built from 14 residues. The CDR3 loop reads CASSVGQAYNEQFF. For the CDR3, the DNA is TGTGCCAGCAGCGTCGGACAGGCCTACAATGAGCAGTTCTTC.